Below, one T cell receptor (beta chain) is given with its context. What it binds is unknown. The source of the sample is a study of cytomegalovirus exposure and HLA in healthy donors. On the study more broadly: The use of the same platform for the roughly 130 validation repertoires and the 600 to 800 first-cohort repertoires was reported by a later analysis. Study results and limitations: It was 150 to 200 TCR beta chains that were listed as cytomegalovirus-associated.

Germline V gene data show CDR1 as MNHEY and CDR2 as SMNVEV (reference sequence). The length of the CDR3 is 11 residues. Trimming cost V 8 bases and J 2 bases, with 5 bases left between them. Using immunoSEQ multiplex PCR, the repertoire was profiled, and TCRdb retains in-frame clones only, with some absent. The sample has about 250,000 clones; about 90% are singletons. The donors belonged to the roughly 110-subject validation cohort, separate from the roughly 670-subject first cohort. The chain carries TRBV27 and TRBJ2-3; D is unclear. The TCR was taken from a man younger than 30 in good health and CMV-seropositive. Sequenced: PBMCs. CDR3 region: CASVHTDTQYF. The CDR3 DNA reads TGTGCCAGCGTCCACACAGATACGCAGTATTTT.